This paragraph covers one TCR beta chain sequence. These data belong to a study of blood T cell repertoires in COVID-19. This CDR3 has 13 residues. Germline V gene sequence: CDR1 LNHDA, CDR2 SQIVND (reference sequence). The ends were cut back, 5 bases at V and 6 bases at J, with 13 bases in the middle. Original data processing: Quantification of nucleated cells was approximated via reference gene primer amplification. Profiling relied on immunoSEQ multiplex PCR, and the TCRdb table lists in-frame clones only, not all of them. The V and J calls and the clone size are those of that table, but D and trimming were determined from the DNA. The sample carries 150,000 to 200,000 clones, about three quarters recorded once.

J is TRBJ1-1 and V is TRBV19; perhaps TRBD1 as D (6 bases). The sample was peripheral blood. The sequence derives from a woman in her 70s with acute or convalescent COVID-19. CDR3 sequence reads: CASSVTGTAEAFF. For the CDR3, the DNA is TGTGCCAGTAGTGTAACAGGGACGGCTGAAGCTTTCTTT. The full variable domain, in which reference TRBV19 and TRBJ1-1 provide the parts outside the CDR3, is DGGITQSPKYLFRKEGQNVTLSCEQNLNHDAMYWYRQDPGQGLRLIYYSQIVNDFQKGDIAEGYSVSREKKESFPLTVTSAQKNPTAFYLCASSVTGTAEAFFGQGTRLTVV.